This entry concerns a single T cell receptor (beta chain). At the deep level, the assay was run. TCRdb keeps only in-frame clones here, not all; method: immunoSEQ multiplex PCR. This sample has about 480,000 clones, with more than 65% found just once. None of the donors, who were healthy HIV-negative adults, had recently had acute infections or vaccinations. These data are taken from a study of shared clonotypes between healthy human individuals. This CDR3 is built from 15 residues. Per the germline V gene, CDR1 is KGHSH and CDR2 is LQKENI. The V end lost 2 bases, the J end lost 1 base, and 12 bases lay between the germline ends.

The V gene is TRBV18, the J gene TRBJ2-7, with D perhaps matching TRBD2 (6 bases). The sequenced material came from PBMCs. This clonotype was sampled from a woman in her thirties or forties in good health. Some clones in this sample may be carry-over from other donors' samples. The CDR3 DNA is TGTGCCAGCTCACCATCTGCGGGGACTTCCTACGAGCAGTACTTC. It codes for CASSPSAGTSYEQYF.